Listed below are T cell receptor beta chains from one sample, sequenced in a study of cytomegalovirus exposure and HLA in healthy donors. Using immunoSEQ multiplex PCR, the repertoire was profiled, and TCRdb retains in-frame clones only, with some absent. The table lists some 120,000 clones, about three quarters of them singletons. The sequenced material came from PBMCs. The receptors shown here come from a man aged 25-45 years in good health and CMV-seronegative. Each CDR3 is given with its conserved first and last residue. Each record gives: V gene, J gene, clone size, D gene, CDR3 protein, CDR3 DNA. The D gene is left open where the match is weak. The size entry is marked missing in some rows and otherwise reads once, few, many or a size class.

TRBV28	TRBJ1-5	-	TRBD1	CASSLPATGGFRQPQHF	TGTGCCAGCAGTTTACCTGCAACAGGGGGCTTCCGGCAGCCCCAGCATTTT
TRBV4-2	TRBJ1-4	-	-	CASSQGQGSGNEKLFF	TGTGCCAGCAGCCAAGGGCAGGGGAGCGGTAATGAAAAACTGTTTTTT
TRBV28	TRBJ2-3	-	TRBD2	CASTLPGLAAPDTQYF	TGTGCCAGCACTCTCCCGGGACTAGCGGCCCCCGATACGCAGTATTTT
TRBV27	TRBJ2-1	-	-	CASSLSRYNEQFF	TGTGCCAGCAGTTTATCGCGGTACAATGAGCAGTTCTTC
TRBV30	TRBJ1-2	-	-	CAWSTGSSYGYTF	TGTGCCTGGAGTACAGGGTCTAGCTATGGCTACACCTTC
TRBV27	TRBJ2-1	-	-	CASSPLANWHNEQFF	TGTGCCAGCAGCCCGCTAGCTAACTGGCACAATGAGCAGTTCTTC
TRBV5-1	TRBJ1-2	-	-	CASSVSRSSDYGYTF	TGCGCCAGCAGTGTGTCTCGGAGTAGTGACTATGGCTACACCTTC
TRBV5-8	TRBJ1-1	-	-	CASSYMNTEAFF	TGTGCCAGCAGCTACATGAACACTGAAGCTTTCTTT
TRBV27	TRBJ2-7	-	TRBD2	CASSFTLSSGSAEQYF	TGTGCCAGCAGTTTTACCCTCTCTAGCGGGAGCGCCGAGCAGTACTTC
TRBV5-1	TRBJ1-4	-	-	CASSLVSGNNEKLFF	TGCGCCAGCAGCTTGGTTTCAGGGAATAATGAAAAACTGTTTTTT
TRBV14	TRBJ1-1	-	TRBD1	CASSQRPDRVGQAFF	TGTGCCAGCAGCCAGCGACCAGACAGGGTAGGACAAGCTTTCTTT
TRBV25-1	TRBJ2-7	-	-	CASSIPRGTAYEQYF	TGTGCCAGCAGTATACCCCGGGGGACGGCCTACGAGCAGTACTTC
TRBV2	TRBJ2-7	-	TRBD1	CASRTGTHEQYF	TGTGCCAGCAGGACAGGGACCCACGAGCAGTACTTC
TRBV6-6	TRBJ2-7	once	TRBD1	CASTGRDRGSYEQYF	TGTGCCAGCACCGGTCGGGACAGGGGTTCCTACGAGCAGTACTTC
TRBV10-3	TRBJ2-7	once	-	CAISESKRQGYEQYF	TGTGCCATCAGTGAGTCGAAGAGGCAGGGGTACGAGCAGTACTTC
TRBV7-2	TRBJ1-2	-	-	CASSLARERVGYGYTF	TGTGCCAGCAGCTTAGCGCGGGAGAGGGTAGGATATGGCTACACCTTC
TRBV5-1	TRBJ2-7	-	TRBD2	CASSITSGPTYEQYF	TGCGCCAGCAGCATAACTAGCGGGCCCACCTACGAGCAGTACTTC
TRBV6-1	TRBJ2-7	-	-	CASSEGPGGYEQYF	TGTGCCAGCAGTGAAGGGCCTGGGGGGTACGAGCAGTACTTC
TRBV5-4	TRBJ2-7	once	-	CASRVGGGTGLMTYEQYF	TGTGCCAGCAGGGTTGGAGGTGGAACAGGGCTAATGACCTACGAGCAGTACTTC
TRBV6-5	TRBJ2-2	-	TRBD2	CASSYPAGGSTGELFF	TGTGCCAGCAGTTACCCAGCGGGAGGCAGCACCGGGGAGCTGTTTTTT
TRBV5-4	TRBJ2-7	-	TRBD2	CASTGGLAGGREQYF	TGTGCCAGCACGGGAGGACTAGCGGGAGGCAGGGAGCAGTACTTC
TRBV5-1	TRBJ2-7	once	TRBD2	CASSLAGEGVYEQYF	TGCGCCAGCAGTCTAGCGGGAGAAGGGGTCTACGAGCAGTACTTC
TRBV19	TRBJ2-7	-	TRBD1	CASSIAGTGYEQYF	TGTGCCAGTAGTATTGCCGGGACAGGGTACGAGCAGTACTTC
TRBV6-5	TRBJ1-1	-	-	CASSQGTEAFF	TGTGCCAGCAGCCAGGGCACTGAAGCTTTCTTT
TRBV5-5	TRBJ2-2	-	-	CASSGVSTGELFF	TGTGCCAGCAGCGGTGTCAGCACCGGGGAGCTGTTTTTT
TRBV9	TRBJ2-3	-	-	CASSVVPREYTDTQYF	TGTGCCAGCAGCGTAGTTCCCAGGGAATACACAGATACGCAGTATTTT
TRBV7-9	TRBJ1-1	-	TRBD1	CAIQRWTGGGETEAFF	TGTGCCATACAAAGGTGGACAGGGGGCGGTGAGACTGAAGCTTTCTTT
TRBV20-1	TRBJ1-2	-	TRBD1	CSAWTGNGYTF	TGCAGTGCTTGGACAGGGAATGGCTACACCTTC
TRBV27	TRBJ2-1	-	-	CASSLSGWAGADNEQFF	TGTGCCAGCAGTTTAAGTGGATGGGCGGGGGCTGACAATGAGCAGTTCTTC
TRBV28	TRBJ1-5	-	TRBD1	CASSSRQGSNQPQHF	TGTGCCAGCAGTTCAAGACAGGGGAGCAATCAGCCCCAGCATTTT
TRBV9	TRBJ2-2	-	TRBD2	CASSAHRTSGGAKSTGELFF	TGTGCCAGCAGCGCGCACCGGACTAGCGGGGGGGCCAAGTCCACCGGGGAGCTGTTTTTT
TRBV4-1	TRBJ1-5	-	-	CASSRTREGYNQPQHF	TGCGCCAGCAGCCGAACTCGGGAAGGCTACAATCAGCCCCAGCATTTT
TRBV6-1	TRBJ2-4	-	TRBD1	CASSVQGAVAKNIQYF	TGTGCCAGCAGTGTACAGGGGGCCGTGGCCAAAAACATTCAGTACTTC
TRBV19	TRBJ1-2	-	-	CASSIGAGNYGYTF	TGTGCCAGTAGTATAGGGGCAGGGAACTATGGCTACACCTTC
TRBV10-3	TRBJ2-2	-	TRBD1	CAISEVDRANTGELFF	TGTGCCATCAGTGAAGTGGACAGGGCGAACACCGGGGAGCTGTTTTTT
TRBV7-9	TRBJ1-4	few	-	CASSLVQDEKLFF	TGTGCCAGCAGCTTGGTCCAGGATGAAAAACTGTTTTTT
TRBV28	TRBJ1-4	few	-	CASSYLGATNEKLFF	TGTGCCAGCAGTTATTTGGGGGCGACTAATGAAAAACTGTTTTTT
TRBV5-6	TRBJ1-2	-	TRBD1	CASSLTGANYGYTF	TGTGCCAGCAGCTTAACAGGGGCGAACTATGGCTACACCTTC
TRBV27	TRBJ1-1	-	TRBD1	CASRTAGQPKAFF	TGTGCCAGCAGAACCGCGGGACAGCCGAAAGCTTTCTTT
TRBV28	TRBJ1-2	-	-	CASSLERAGYGYTF	TGTGCCAGCAGTTTAGAACGGGCAGGGTACGGCTACACCTTC
TRBV6-1	TRBJ2-5	-	-	CASTGVRVSTQYF	TGTGCCAGCACGGGAGTCAGGGTCAGTACCCAGTACTTC
TRBV29-1	TRBJ2-1	-	TRBD2	CSVDGVAGGPENEQFF	TGCAGCGTTGATGGGGTAGCGGGAGGGCCGGAGAATGAGCAGTTCTTC
TRBV7-9	TRBJ1-2	few	-	CASSQNPGEGYTF	TGTGCCAGCAGCCAAAACCCAGGGGAGGGCTACACCTTC
TRBV7-8	TRBJ1-1	-	-	CASSSDRNTEAFF	TGTGCCAGCAGTTCCGACAGGAACACTGAAGCTTTCTTT
TRBV30	TRBJ1-4	-	-	CAWAVAGAGEKLFF	TGTGCCTGGGCGGTGGCCGGCGCGGGTGAAAAACTGTTTTTT
TRBV19	TRBJ2-7	-	TRBD2	CASSQLAGAYEQYF	TGTGCCAGTAGCCAACTAGCGGGCGCCTACGAGCAGTACTTC
TRBV6-6	TRBJ1-2	few	-	CASSYASDYGYTF	TGTGCCAGCAGTTATGCTTCGGACTATGGCTACACCTTC
TRBV6-5	TRBJ1-1	-	TRBD1	CASSYTGAAEAFF	TGTGCCAGCAGTTACACAGGGGCCGCTGAGGCTTTCTTT
TRBV5-5	TRBJ2-7	-	-	CASSLANGEGYEQYF	TGTGCCAGCAGCTTGGCCAATGGTGAGGGCTACGAGCAGTACTTC
TRBV15	TRBJ1-4	-	TRBD1	CATSNGRGQDKNEKLFF	TGTGCCACCAGCAATGGCAGGGGGCAGGATAAGAATGAAAAACTGTTTTTT
TRBV14	TRBJ1-1	-	-	CASSQDMNTEAFF	TGTGCCAGCAGCCAAGATATGAACACTGAAGCTTTCTTT
TRBV5-1	TRBJ1-5	-	-	CASSLAGDQPQHF	TGCGCCAGCAGCTTAGCAGGGGATCAGCCCCAGCATTTT
TRBV5-4	TRBJ2-3	-	-	CASRREASTDTQYF	TGTGCCAGCAGACGGGAAGCTAGCACAGATACGCAGTATTTT
TRBV5-1	TRBJ2-1	-	TRBD1	CASSLAPGTGGGRFEQFF	TGCGCCAGCAGCTTGGCCCCCGGGACAGGGGGCGGCCGATTTGAGCAGTTCTTC
TRBV2	TRBJ1-5	-	TRBD1	CASSAERQGNQPQHF	TGTGCCAGCAGTGCGGAGAGACAGGGGAATCAGCCCCAGCATTTT
TRBV19	TRBJ2-1	-	TRBD1	CASSSYTGGEQFF	TGTGCCAGTAGTAGCTATACAGGGGGTGAGCAGTTCTTC
TRBV18	TRBJ1-1	-	-	CASSVGGPMNTEAFF	TGTGCCAGCTCCGTGGGGGGACCGATGAACACTGAAGCTTTCTTT
TRBV27	TRBJ1-2	-	-	CASSLTDGTAYGYTF	TGTGCCAGCAGTCTCACTGACGGGACTGCCTATGGCTACACCTTC
TRBV19	TRBJ2-3	once	TRBD2	CASGAGGGVDTQYF	TGTGCCAGTGGGGCGGGAGGCGGGGTAGATACGCAGTATTTT